This T cell receptor beta chain was recorded in a study of T cells in Graves' hyperthyroidism and ophthalmopathy. Study at large: Peripheral blood was secured at the point of initial diagnosis, before any treatment. Findings of the study overall: Prediction of ophthalmopathy progression came a median roughly 6.6 months pre-onset. Most clonotypes that expanded in the thyroid above 0.001 also showed up in blood.

At least ten counts were recorded for this clonotype. Antigen specificity is unknown. Aged 18 to 65, the patients had hyperthyroidism that was newly diagnosed and had lasted under 2 months. Amplification targeted TCR beta CDR3 regions from RNA transcripts. An initial round of RT-PCR targeting the TCR CDR3 relied on the HTBI primer set. TCRdb used MiXCR to reprocess the multiplex PCR reads, holding one entry per CDR3 protein. Of some 140,000 distinct CDR3 sequences listed, roughly a fifth are singletons. CDR1 and CDR2 (germline): SEHNR, FQNEAQ (reference sequence). The length of the CDR3 is 14 residues. The V end lost 3 bases, the J end lost 4 bases, and 9 bases lay between the germline ends.

Sequencing was done on a sample of blood. This receptor was identified in a woman aged 45-65 years with Graves' hyperthyroidism that later progressed to Graves' ophthalmopathy. The chain couples TRBV7-9 to TRBJ2-2; tentatively, D is TRBD2 (6 bases). The CDR3 protein is CASSFVGSTGELFF. The CDR3 DNA follows: TGTGCCAGCAGCTTCGTCGGGAGCACCGGGGAGCTGTTTTTT.